The clone carrying this T cell receptor (beta chain) has ten or more counts. Its specificity is not known. Breast cancer patients provided tissue from their axillary draining lymph nodes. Using its own MiXCR run on the multiplex PCR reads, TCRdb lists one record per CDR3 protein. The data hold 100,000 to 150,000 distinct CDR3 sequences, with less than 20% observed a single time. The data are from a study of breast tumors, draining lymph nodes, adjacent tissues. Trimming took off 1 base at V and 2 bases at J, with 6 bases between the two ends. Germline CDR1 SGHAT, CDR2 FQNNGV. The CDR3 is 14 residues long. Study-wide findings and caveats: The data were judged consistent with most tumor T cells coming from lymph node and expanding in tumor. Tumor TCR diversity was below lymph nodes but above nontumor tissue. Tumor and nontumor repertoires were significantly more similar in luminal-like than in basal-like breast cancer. The lymph node origin of tumor T cells was framed as consistent with a hypothesis, not demonstrated.

The clonotype comes from a female donor with breast cancer. Some clones in this sample may be carry-over from other donors' samples. The chain is built from TRBV11-2 and TRBJ2-1; D may be TRBD2 (6 bases). The sequencing sample was made of axillary lymph node tissue. CDR3 loop: CASSLGGAYNEQFF. The CDR3, as DNA: TGTGCCAGCAGCTTAGGGGGGGCCTACAATGAGCAGTTCTTC.